This paragraph covers one TCR beta chain sequence. Its antigen is currently unknown. The study reverse transcribed the entire isolated RNA, so it sequenced expressed TCRB transcripts. Profiled with immunoSEQ multiplex PCR; TCRdb holds only in-frame clones, not every one. The table records 620,000 or so clones, around 16% of them present only once. This sample was taken from a study of beta chain features in type 1 diabetes. Findings and limits, study-wide: Since sequencing was performed on cDNA, cells with high TCR expression could be over-represented.

The CDR3 sequence is 17 residues long. Trimming took 0 bases from V and 4 from J; bases not matched to a gene: 9. Germline CDR1 is MGHRA and CDR2 is YSYEKL. This rearrangement joins TRBV4-1 to TRBJ2-7; 10 bases map to TRBD2. What was sequenced was naive CD4+ T cells from blood. This TCR was recovered from a young man in good health. CDR3: CASSQDTSGKQDYEQYF. For the CDR3, the DNA is TGCGCCAGCAGCCAAGATACTAGCGGGAAACAAGATTACGAGCAGTACTTC.